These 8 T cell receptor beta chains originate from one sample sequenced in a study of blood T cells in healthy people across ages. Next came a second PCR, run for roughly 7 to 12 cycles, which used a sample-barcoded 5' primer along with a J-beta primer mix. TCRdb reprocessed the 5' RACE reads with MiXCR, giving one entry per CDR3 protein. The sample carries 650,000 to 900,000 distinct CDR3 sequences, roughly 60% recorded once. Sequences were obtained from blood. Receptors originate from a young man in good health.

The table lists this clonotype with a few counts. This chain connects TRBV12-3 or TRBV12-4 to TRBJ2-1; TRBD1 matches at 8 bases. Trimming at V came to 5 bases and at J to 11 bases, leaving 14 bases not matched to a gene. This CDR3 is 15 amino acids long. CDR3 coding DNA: TGTGCCAGCAGTCTCGGACAGGGTCTTGGTCTGAAGCAGTTCTTC. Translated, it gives CASSLGQGLGLKQFF.

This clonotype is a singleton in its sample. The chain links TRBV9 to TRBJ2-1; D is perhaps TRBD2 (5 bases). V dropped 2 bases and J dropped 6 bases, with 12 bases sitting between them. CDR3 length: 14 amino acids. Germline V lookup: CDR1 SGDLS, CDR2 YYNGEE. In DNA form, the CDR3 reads TGTGCCAGCAGCGTTTGGGGAGTGGTCAATGAGCAGTTCTTC. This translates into CASSVWGVVNEQFF. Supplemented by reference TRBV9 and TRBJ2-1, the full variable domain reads DSGVTQTPKHLITATGQRVTLRCSPRSGDLSVYWYQQSLDQGLQFLIQYYNGEERAKGNILERFSAQQFPDLHSELNLSSLELGDSALYFCASSVWGVVNEQFFGPGTRLTVL.

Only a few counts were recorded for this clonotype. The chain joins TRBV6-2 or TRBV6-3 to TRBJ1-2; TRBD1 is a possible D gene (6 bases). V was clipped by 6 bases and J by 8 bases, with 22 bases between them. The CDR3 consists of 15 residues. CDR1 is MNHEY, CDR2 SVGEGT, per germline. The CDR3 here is CASSHTSQGLRGYTF. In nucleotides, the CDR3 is TGTGCCAGCAGCCATACCTCACAGGGATTACGGGGCTACACCTTC.

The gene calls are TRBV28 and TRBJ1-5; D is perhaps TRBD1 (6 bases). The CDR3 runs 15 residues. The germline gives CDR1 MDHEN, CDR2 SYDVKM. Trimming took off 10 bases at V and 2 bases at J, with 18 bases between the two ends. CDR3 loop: CATTDGTMGNQPQHF. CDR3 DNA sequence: TGTGCCACAACGGATGGGACAATGGGCAATCAGCCCCAGCATTTT.

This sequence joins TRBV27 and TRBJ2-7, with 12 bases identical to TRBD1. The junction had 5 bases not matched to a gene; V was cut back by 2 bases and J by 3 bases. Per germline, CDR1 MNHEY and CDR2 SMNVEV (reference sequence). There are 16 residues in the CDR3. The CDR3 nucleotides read TGTGCCAGCAGTTTAAGTGGGACAGGGGGCGGCTACGAGCAGTACTTC. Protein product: CASSLSGTGGGYEQYF.

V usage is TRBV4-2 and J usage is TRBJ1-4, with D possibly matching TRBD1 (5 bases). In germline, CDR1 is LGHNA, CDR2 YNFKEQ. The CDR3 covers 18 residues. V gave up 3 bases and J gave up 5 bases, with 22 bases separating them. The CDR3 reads CASSHVSVLGQGNEKLFF. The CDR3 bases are TGTGCCAGCAGCCACGTCAGTGTTTTGGGTCAGGGCAATGAAAAACTGTTTTTT.

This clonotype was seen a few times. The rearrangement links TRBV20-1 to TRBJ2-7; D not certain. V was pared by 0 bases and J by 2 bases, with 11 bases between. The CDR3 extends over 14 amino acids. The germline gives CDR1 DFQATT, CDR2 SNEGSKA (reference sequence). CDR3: CSARDRALPYEQYF. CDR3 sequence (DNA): TGCAGTGCTAGAGATAGGGCCCTACCCTACGAGCAGTACTTC.

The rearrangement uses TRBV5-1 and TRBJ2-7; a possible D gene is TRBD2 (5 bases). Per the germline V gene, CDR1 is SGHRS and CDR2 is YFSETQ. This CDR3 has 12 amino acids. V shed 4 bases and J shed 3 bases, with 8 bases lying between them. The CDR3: CASSPRDYEQYF. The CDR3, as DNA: TGCGCCAGCAGCCCGAGGGACTACGAGCAGTACTTC.